The 25 T cell receptor beta chains in this list originate from one sample, sequenced in a study of shared clonotypes between healthy human individuals. Method: immunoSEQ multiplex PCR; TCRdb's copy keeps in-frame clones and lacks some. The data show some 2.1 million clones, around 95% seen once. Sequenced sample: naive CD4+ T cells sorted from blood. Described subset: CD45RA+ positively selected. All receptors derive from a man aged 18 to 30 in good health.

This chain joins TRBV18 and TRBJ2-1; TRBD2 matches 10 bases. There are 17 residues in the CDR3. The germline CDR1 and CDR2 sequences are KGHSH and LQKENI. V was clipped by 6 bases and J by 4 bases; unmatched bases: 12. The CDR3 reads CASSPNAIAGGYNEQFF. The CDR3 DNA is TGTGCCAGCTCCCCCAACGCTATAGCGGGAGGATACAATGAGCAGTTCTTC.

On this clone itself: Other DNA sequences within the sample encode an identical CDR3. This chain joins TRBV7-9 and TRBJ1-6; D not certain. The V gene lost 5 bases and the J gene lost 7 bases, with 18 bases spanning the gap. CDR1 is SEHNR and CDR2 is FQNEAQ in the germline V gene (reference sequence). The CDR3 length is 16 residues. The CDR3 DNA follows: TGTGCCAGCAGCCTTAGAACAACAGTAGGAAATTCACCCCTCCACTTT. Residues: CASSLRTTVGNSPLHF.

The rearrangement joins TRBV28 to TRBJ1-5; the match to TRBD1 covers 7 bases. The ends lost 5 bases at V and 1 base at J; junction bases unmatched: 5. The V gene's germline CDR1 is MDHEN and CDR2 SYDVKM. CDR3 size: 15 residues. CDR3 sequence (DNA): TGTGCCAGCAGTGTAGAGGACAGGAGCAATCAGCCCCAGCATTTT. It is translated as CASSVEDRSNQPQHF.

A word on this clone: Different DNA sequences within this sample yield the same CDR3. This chain connects TRBV18 to TRBJ2-5; D remains unclear. The CDR3 loop spans 14 amino acids. The germline V and J ends were trimmed by 0 bases and 2 bases, with 7 bases remaining between them. Germline CDR1 is KGHSH and CDR2 is LQKENI. For the CDR3, the DNA is TGTGCCAGCTCACCACCCGACTTGCAAGAGACCCAGTACTTC. This translates into CASSPPDLQETQYF.

The chain recombines TRBV2 with TRBJ2-3; D is unresolved. V was pared by 8 bases and J by 4 bases, with 10 bases between. Germline V gene lookup returns CDR1 SNHLY and CDR2 FYNNEI. The CDR3 length is 12 residues. The CDR3 spells CASANRPDTQYF. In DNA, the CDR3 is TGTGCCAGCGCGAACCGTCCAGATACGCAGTATTTT.

The J gene is TRBJ1-3, the V gene TRBV5-1; D is ambiguous. The CDR3 contains 16 residues. V gave up 3 bases and J gave up 0 bases, with 13 bases separating them. From germline, CDR1 is SGHRS and CDR2 YFSETQ. In nucleotides, the CDR3 is TGCGCCAGCAGCTCGGACTTACTCTACTCTGGAAACACCATATATTTT. Protein sequence: CASSSDLLYSGNTIYF. The whole variable domain, filled in from reference TRBV5-1 and TRBJ1-3, reads KAGVTQTPRYLIKTRGQQVTLSCSPISGHRSVSWYQQTPGQGLQFLFEYFSETQRNKGNFPGRFSGRQFSNSRSEMNVSTLELGDSALYLCASSSDLLYSGNTIYFGEGSWLTVV.

The chain's CDR3 is CAWSPPGGGRNEKLFF. The CDR3 bases are TGTGCCTGGAGTCCACCCGGGGGGGGGCGCAATGAAAAACTGTTTTTT. The chain combines TRBV30 with TRBJ1-4; D possibly corresponds to TRBD1 (6 bases). The CDR3 spans 16 residues. In germline, CDR1 is GTSNPN, CDR2 SVGIG (reference sequence). Trimming shortened V by 2 bases and J by 5 bases, and 18 bases separated the two germline ends.

This rearrangement joins TRBV10-2 to TRBJ2-1, with no clear D. The CDR3 covers 13 residues. Per the germline V gene, CDR1 is WSHSY and CDR2 is SAAADI. The V gene lost 3 bases and the J gene lost 3 bases, with 6 bases spanning the gap. The CDR3, as DNA: TGCGCCAGCAGTGATCGGAACTACAATGAGCAGTTCTTC. This codes for CASSDRNYNEQFF.

In this sample, this clone turned up many times. This chain uses TRBV5-1 with TRBJ1-4; 10 positions match TRBD1. Trimming at V came to 2 bases and at J to 8 bases, leaving 3 bases not matched to a gene. This CDR3 has 14 residues. Looked up from germline, CDR1 is SGHRS and CDR2 is YFSETQ. CDR3 sequence: CASSFGTGVEKLFF. The CDR3 nucleotides are TGCGCCAGCAGCTTCGGGACAGGGGTAGAAAAACTGTTTTTT. The variable domain in full, completed from reference TRBV5-1 and TRBJ1-4, reads KAGVTQTPRYLIKTRGQQVTLSCSPISGHRSVSWYQQTPGQGLQFLFEYFSETQRNKGNFPGRFSGRQFSNSRSEMNVSTLELGDSALYLCASSFGTGVEKLFFGSGTQLSVL.

CDR3 sequence reads: CSASDVISGNTIYF. For the CDR3, the DNA is TGCAGCGCCTCAGATGTTATCTCTGGAAACACCATATATTTT. This chain joins TRBV29-1 and TRBJ1-3; no clear D gene. In germline, CDR1 is SQVTM, CDR2 ANQGSEA. The germline V and J ends were trimmed by 7 bases and 0 bases, with 13 bases remaining between them. The CDR3 is made up of 14 amino acids.

The chain couples TRBV7-6 to TRBJ1-3; a possible D gene is TRBD1 (6 bases). Germline CDR1 reads SGHVS; CDR2 reads FNYEAQ. V was trimmed by 4 bases and J by 0 bases, leaving 10 bases between them. The CDR3 sequence is 15 residues long. As DNA, the CDR3 is TGTGCCAGCAGCTCGGACAGCAACTCTGGAAACACCATATATTTT. Amino acid sequence: CASSSDSNSGNTIYF.

This rearrangement joins TRBV11-3 to TRBJ2-7; 7 nucleotides line up with TRBD1. The CDR3 length is 14 residues. CDR1 is SGHNT, CDR2 YENEEA, per germline. V trimming: 5 bases; J trimming: 0 bases; junction bases outside the gene matches: 4. In DNA, the CDR3 is TGTGCCAGCAGCCCAAACAGGGGCTCCTACGAGCAGTACTTC. Amino acid sequence: CASSPNRGSYEQYF.

In this sample, this clone turned up once. The rearrangement joins TRBV6-1 to TRBJ2-2, with D perhaps matching TRBD1 (7 bases). The CDR3 extends over 14 amino acids. Trimming shortened V by 11 bases and J by 4 bases, and 17 bases separated the two germline ends. CDR1 is MNHNS, CDR2 SASEGT, per germline. CDR3 in DNA: TGTGCCTGCCGGGCAGGGGGGCGCACCGGGGAGCTGTTTTTT. Protein product: CACRAGGRTGELFF.

The rearrangement links TRBV11-2 to TRBJ1-2; D possibly corresponds to TRBD1 (6 bases). The CDR3 covers 15 residues. Germline V gene lookup returns CDR1 SGHAT and CDR2 FQNNGV. V was cut by 5 bases and J by 8 bases, with 21 bases left in between. The CDR3 DNA sequence: TGTGCCAGCAGCGTTATAAGACAGGCCGGAGGGGGCTACACCTTC. As protein: CASSVIRQAGGGYTF.

V and J are TRBV2 and TRBJ2-1; D is perhaps TRBD1 (6 bases). The CDR3 has 14 amino acids. The germline CDR1 and CDR2 sequences are SNHLY and FYNNEI. Trimming took 6 bases from V and 4 from J, leaving 13 bases between them. The CDR3 sequence is CASRDSGLYNEQFF. CDR3 bases: TGTGCCAGCAGGGACAGTGGACTTTACAATGAGCAGTTCTTC. The full variable domain, rest sourced from reference TRBV2 and TRBJ2-1, is EPEVTQTPSHQVTQMGQEVILRCVPISNHLYFYWYRQILGQKVEFLVSFYNNEISEKSEIFDDQFSVERPDGSNFTLKIRSTKLEDSAMYFCASRDSGLYNEQFFGPGTRLTVL.

V gene TRBV28 combines with J gene TRBJ1-5; the D gene is possibly TRBD1 (5 bases). Trimming took off 8 bases at V and 7 bases at J, with 12 bases between the two ends. The length of the CDR3 is 12 residues. Germline CDR1 and CDR2: MDHEN and SYDVKM. CDR3 amino acids: CASQSREQPQHF. CDR3 sequence (DNA): TGTGCCAGCCAATCCAGGGAACAGCCCCAGCATTTT. The whole variable domain, remainder taken from reference TRBV28 and TRBJ1-5, is DVKVTQSSRYLVKRTGEKVFLECVQDMDHENMFWYRQDPGLGLRLIYFSYDVKMKEKGDIPEGYSVSREKKERFSLILESASTNQTSMYLCASQSREQPQHFGDGTRLSIL.

The V gene is TRBV10-3, the J gene TRBJ2-7; D unclear. Germline CDR1 reads ENHRY; CDR2 reads SYGVKD. The CDR3 length is 13 residues. Between the trimmed V and J ends, which lost 4 bases and 1 base, there was a span of 8 bases. The CDR3 DNA follows: TGTGCCATCAGTGCCCCCAGTTCCTACGAGCAGTACTTC. Its translation is CAISAPSSYEQYF.

The V and J genes are TRBV15 and TRBJ1-2; unclear D gene. Germline V gene sequence: CDR1 LNHNV, CDR2 YYDKDF (reference sequence). This CDR3 is built from 13 residues. Trimming left V 1 base short and J 2 bases short, with 5 bases between. The DNA of the CDR3 is TGTGCCACCAGCAGAGCGACAAACTATGGCTACACCTTC. Its translation: CATSRATNYGYTF.

The chain carries TRBV27 and TRBJ2-7; 10 positions match TRBD2. CDR3 length: 16 residues. Germline V CDR1 and CDR2: MNHEY, SMNVEV (reference sequence). Germline trimming cut 7 bases from V and 2 bases from J; bases unmatched to any gene: 11. The CDR3 here is CASMGPAGGLAYEQYF. The CDR3 nucleotides are TGTGCCAGCATGGGCCCAGCGGGGGGGTTAGCCTACGAGCAGTACTTC.

V gene TRBV5-1 combines with J gene TRBJ2-3; 8 nucleotides agree with TRBD2. CDR1 is SGHRS and CDR2 is YFSETQ in the germline V gene. V was pared by 4 bases and J by 2 bases, with 3 bases of the junction left unmatched. The CDR3 spans 14 residues. CDR3 nucleotide sequence: TGCGCCAGCAGCCGGCGGGAGGCCACAGATACGCAGTATTTT. Protein sequence: CASSRREATDTQYF.

The CDR3 reads CASSLETRSTDTQYF. CDR3 nucleotide sequence: TGCGCCAGCAGCTTGGAAACTAGAAGCACAGATACGCAGTATTTT. The chain joins TRBV5-1 to TRBJ2-3; weak D call: TRBD2 (5 bases). CDR3 length: 15 residues. Germline lookup yields CDR1 SGHRS and CDR2 YFSETQ. V was clipped by 0 bases and J by 0 bases, with 8 bases between them.

About this clone: This specimen includes other DNA sequences encoding the same CDR3. This chain connects TRBV7-9 to TRBJ1-1; maybe TRBD1 (5 bases). There are 14 residues in the CDR3. V lost 3 bases and J 2 bases, leaving 10 bases between the germline ends. Germline CDR1 is SEHNR and CDR2 is FQNEAQ (reference sequence). CDR3 in amino acids: CASSLRTLNTEAFF. The DNA of the CDR3 is TGTGCCAGCAGCTTGCGGACACTCAACACTGAAGCTTTCTTT.

The rearrangement links TRBV2 to TRBJ2-3, with D unresolved. The germline CDR1 and CDR2 sequences are SNHLY and FYNNEI. This CDR3 has 14 amino acids. V was clipped by 2 bases and J by 4 bases, with 10 bases between them. The CDR3 DNA reads TGTGCCAGCAGTGAACCAGGAGAAGCAGATACGCAGTATTTT. It yields the protein CASSEPGEADTQYF.

The V and J genes are TRBV11-1 and TRBJ1-1; maybe TRBD1 (6 bases). Trimming left V 5 bases short and J 5 bases short, with 18 bases between. This CDR3 has 15 residues. Germline V gives CDR1 SGHAT, CDR2 FQDESV (reference sequence). The CDR3 here is CASSREGGLRTEAFF. DNA of the CDR3: TGTGCCAGCAGCCGAGAAGGGGGGTTGCGGACTGAAGCTTTCTTT.

J is TRBJ1-5 and V is TRBV19, with TRBD1 matching over 9 bases. CDR1 LNHDA and CDR2 SQIVND come from the germline V gene (reference sequence). Losses at the gene ends were 2 bases for V and 2 bases for J; bases not matched to a gene: 4. The CDR3 is 16 residues long. The CDR3 spells CASSITGGFGNQPQHF. The CDR3 nucleotides read TGTGCCAGTAGTATAACAGGGGGCTTCGGCAATCAGCCCCAGCATTTT. The complete variable domain, with remaining parts taken from reference TRBV19 and TRBJ1-5, reads DGGITQSPKYLFRKEGQNVTLSCEQNLNHDAMYWYRQDPGQGLRLIYYSQIVNDFQKGDIAEGYSVSREKKESFPLTVTSAQKNPTAFYLCASSITGGFGNQPQHFGDGTRLSIL.